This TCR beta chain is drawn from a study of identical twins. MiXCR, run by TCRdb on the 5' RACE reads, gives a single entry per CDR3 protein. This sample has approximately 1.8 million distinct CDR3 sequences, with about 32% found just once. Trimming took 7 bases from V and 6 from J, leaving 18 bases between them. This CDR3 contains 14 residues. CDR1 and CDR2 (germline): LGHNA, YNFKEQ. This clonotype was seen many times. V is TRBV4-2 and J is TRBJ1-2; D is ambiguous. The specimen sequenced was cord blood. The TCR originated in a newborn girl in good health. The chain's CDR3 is CASTITEREDGYTF. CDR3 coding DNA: TGTGCCAGCACCATAACCGAACGGGAAGATGGCTACACCTTC.